These 10 T cell receptor beta chains were sequenced from one sample in a study of T cell changes during pregnancy in multiple sclerosis. Repertoires were generated with immunoSEQ multiplex PCR, while TCRdb's copy carries only in-frame clones and drops some. The table includes over 60,000 clones, over 80% detected once. The source material was peripheral blood, sampled in the first trimester of pregnancy. The receptors come from a female donor with multiple sclerosis, enrolled in a pregnancy study.

As concerns this clone: The sample has other DNA sequences that encode this CDR3 too. The CDR3 loop is CASSPGGGTDTQYF. CDR3 sequence (DNA): TGCGCCAGCAGCCCGGGTGGGGGGACAGATACGCAGTATTTT. The chain uses TRBV5-1 and TRBJ2-3; a weak D match, TRBD2 (6 bases). V lost 4 bases to trimming and J lost 3 bases, with 12 bases between them. CDR1 is SGHRS and CDR2 is YFSETQ in the germline V gene. This CDR3 has 14 amino acids.

V and J are TRBV30 and TRBJ1-1; no definite D call. Trimming shortened V by 5 bases and J by 0 bases, and 10 bases separated the two germline ends. The CDR3 runs 13 residues. Germline V gene data show CDR1 as GTSNPN and CDR2 as SVGIG (reference sequence). The CDR3 spells CAWGPSMNTEAFF. Here the CDR3 DNA reads TGTGCCTGGGGGCCCTCAATGAACACTGAAGCTTTCTTT.

This chain links TRBV14 with TRBJ1-1, with a possible D match to TRBD1 (5 bases). Trimming cost V 6 bases and J 5 bases, with 7 bases left between them. The CDR3 consists of 11 residues. Germline lookup yields CDR1 SGHDN and CDR2 FVKESK. CDR3 nucleotide sequence: TGTGCCAGCAGTCGGGGGACTGAAGCTTTCTTT. Translated, it gives CASSRGTEAFF.

This clone was seen a handful of times. The chain links TRBV29-1 to TRBJ1-1, with a possible D match to TRBD1 (5 bases). Trimming left V 4 bases short and J 7 bases short, with 16 bases between. The CDR3 contains 13 residues. The germline gives CDR1 SQVTM, CDR2 ANQGSEA. DNA for the CDR3: TGCAGCGTTGCTGCCAGGGTCGATCTTGAAGCTTTCTTT. It encodes CSVAARVDLEAFF.

This chain joins TRBV5-5 and TRBJ1-5, with D unresolved. V was shortened by 4 bases and J by 4 bases, with 9 bases between the two germline ends. The CDR3 runs 13 residues. Per germline, CDR1 SGHKS and CDR2 YYEKEE (reference sequence). In nucleotides, the CDR3 is TGTGCCAGCAGCCAAGACGGGAATCAGCCCCAGCATTTT. Translation: CASSQDGNQPQHF.

This clone was seen only once. The genes are TRBV18 and TRBJ1-5; D is unresolved. This CDR3 has 13 residues. The V gene's germline CDR1 is KGHSH and CDR2 LQKENI. Trimming cost V 5 bases and J 3 bases, with 8 bases left between them. The CDR3 region is CASSETLNQPQHF. Here the CDR3 DNA reads TGTGCCAGCTCAGAAACTCTCAATCAGCCCCAGCATTTT.

This chain uses TRBV10-3 with TRBJ1-6, with D tentatively TRBD1 (5 bases). Germline CDR1 and CDR2: ENHRY and SYGVKD. V shed 4 bases and J shed 4 bases, with 8 bases lying between them. The CDR3 spans 14 residues. CDR3 nucleotides: TGTGCCATCAGTGCAGACAGTTATAATTCACCCCTCCACTTT. Encoded protein: CAISADSYNSPLHF.

This clone was seen more than once but under ten times. The chain joins TRBV7-9 to TRBJ2-1; 11 positions match TRBD2. J lost 2 bases, V lost 2 bases, and 2 bases had no gene match. Germline assignment: CDR1 SEHNR and CDR2 FQNEAQ (reference sequence). This CDR3 has 16 residues. The CDR3: CASSLPGLAAYNEQFF. CDR3 nucleotide sequence: TGTGCCAGCAGCTTACCGGGACTAGCGGCCTACAATGAGCAGTTCTTC.

The V call is TRBV5-5, the J call TRBJ2-5; TRBD2 is a possible D gene (5 bases). There are 15 residues in the CDR3. From germline, CDR1 is SGHKS and CDR2 YYEKEE (reference sequence). V was cut by 3 bases and J by 5 bases, with 17 bases left in between. The CDR3 spells CASSSETFSGETQYF. CDR3 DNA sequence: TGTGCCAGCAGCTCCGAGACGTTTTCGGGGGAGACCCAGTACTTC.

The chain joins TRBV9 to TRBJ2-5; 11 bases fit TRBD2. The CDR3 runs 15 residues. Germline V gene data show CDR1 as SGDLS and CDR2 as YYNGEE. The V gene end was trimmed by 2 bases and the J gene end by 1 base; junction bases not matched to a gene: 1. The CDR3 reads CASSVTSGAQETQYF. CDR3 sequence (DNA): TGTGCCAGCAGCGTGACTAGCGGGGCCCAAGAGACCCAGTACTTC.